The 25 T cell receptor beta chains below were found in one sample sequenced in a study of T cells after posttransplantation cyclophosphamide. Treatment was busulfan-fludarabine conditioning, a marrow graft, and cyclophosphamide on days +3 and +4. TCRdb's copy holds only in-frame clones and misses some; the assay was immunoSEQ multiplex PCR. The repertoire yields 7,000 or so clones, none seen only once; the top ten contain 5.5% to 7.5%. The sample was PBMCs, taken after allogeneic stem cell transplant with posttransplant cyclophosphamide. The receptor set was obtained from a female patient in her forties or fifties who received an allogeneic stem cell transplant from an unrelated donor, was CMV-positive, and had acute GVHD only. The graft donor may be the source of some T cells.

This clone counts as medium-sized. The chain is built from TRBV6-5 and TRBJ2-3; D possibly corresponds to TRBD2 (6 bases). The CDR3 spans 15 residues. Trimming left V 7 bases short and J 5 bases short, with 19 bases between. Germline CDR1 is MNHEY and CDR2 is SVGAGI. The CDR3 region is CASTLTPGGGDTQYF. In DNA form, the CDR3 reads TGTGCCAGCACCCTTACCCCCGGGGGAGGAGATACGCAGTATTTT.

By its share, this clone is medium-sized. This chain links TRBV6-6 with TRBJ1-1, with D perhaps matching TRBD1 (6 bases). CDR3 size: 16 residues. Germline lookup yields CDR1 MNHNY and CDR2 SVGAGI (reference sequence). The V end was cut by 7 bases, the J end by 5 bases, with 23 bases between. CDR3 amino acids: CASTLPSGVSRTEAFF. The DNA for the CDR3 is TGTGCCAGCACCCTACCCTCAGGGGTGTCTAGAACTGAAGCTTTCTTT.

This clone occurred many times. This chain joins TRBV4-1 and TRBJ2-7; 7 positions match TRBD1. Germline V gene data show CDR1 as MGHRA and CDR2 as YSYEKL. The CDR3 is 15 amino acids. With 6 bases clipped from V and 6 bases from J, the junction kept 14 bases outside the gene matches. The CDR3 reads CASRKRDSGSGEQYF. CDR3 bases: TGCGCCAGCAGAAAGAGGGACAGTGGCTCCGGCGAGCAGTACTTC.

This clone was counted at least ten times. This chain connects TRBV19 to TRBJ2-7, with 9 bases identical to TRBD2. CDR1 and CDR2 (germline): LNHDA, SQIVND (reference sequence). The CDR3 sequence is 14 residues long. Trimming removed 7 bases from V and 4 bases from J; junction bases left unmatched: 8. The CDR3 DNA reads TGTGCCAGTAAGTTGCGGGAGGGCCGATACGAGCAGTACTTC. It is translated as CASKLREGRYEQYF.

This clone was seen repeatedly, ten times or more. This chain joins TRBV5-1 and TRBJ2-5; D possibly corresponds to TRBD2 (5 bases). Trimming pared 4 bases from V and 0 bases from J, leaving 13 bases between. The CDR3 runs 15 residues. Germline V CDR1 and CDR2: SGHRS, YFSETQ. The CDR3 is CASSPLPGYQETQYF. CDR3 DNA sequence: TGCGCCAGCAGCCCCCTCCCGGGGTACCAAGAGACCCAGTACTTC.

Turning to this clone: One end of the junction does not line up with germline, which may come from a read error. This rearrangement joins TRBV10-3 to TRBJ1-6; 8 positions agree with TRBD1. The length of the CDR3 is 14 residues. Germline-derived CDR1 and CDR2 are ENHRY and SYGVKD. The CDR3 sequence: CAISGDRGDSPLHF. The DNA of the CDR3 is TGTGCCATAAGTGGAGACAGGGGTGATTCACCCCTCCACTTT.

By its share, this clone is medium-sized (0.01 to 0.1%). The genes are TRBV5-6 and TRBJ2-7, with D perhaps matching TRBD2 (5 bases). This CDR3 contains 14 residues. Germline V gene sequence: CDR1 SGHDT, CDR2 YYEEEE. Trimming left V 5 bases short and J 6 bases short, with 18 bases between. The CDR3 bases are TGTGCCAGCAGTAACGGGATCAGTGTGTCCGAGCAGTACTTC. This codes for CASSNGISVSEQYF.

This clone was detected many times. CDR3 loop: CASSPNTAGYEQYF. The CDR3, as DNA: TGTGCCAGCAGCCCAAACACGGCCGGGTACGAGCAGTACTTC. This chain joins TRBV7-6 and TRBJ2-7, with D unresolved. From germline, CDR1 is SGHVS and CDR2 FNYEAQ. This CDR3 has 14 amino acids. Trimming removed 5 bases from V and 4 bases from J, with 15 bases in between.

This clone is labeled medium-sized. CDR3 nucleotides: TGTGCCAGCACCAGGACAGGGCATATCTACGAGCAGTACTTC. This gives the protein CASTRTGHIYEQYF. This rearrangement joins TRBV7-2 to TRBJ2-7; 8 bases map to TRBD1. Unmatched junction bases numbered 8, after V lost 7 bases and J lost 3 bases. The CDR3 is 14 residues long. Germline V gives CDR1 SGHTA, CDR2 FQGNSA. Looking up the rest from reference TRBV7-2 and TRBJ2-7 gives the full variable domain: GAGVSQSPSNKVTEKGKDVELRCDPISGHTALYWYRQSLGQGLEFLIYFQGNSAPDKSGLPSDRFSAERTGGSVSTLTIQRTQQEDSAVYLCASTRTGHIYEQYFGPGTRLTVT.

In its sample, this clone was seen many times. The CDR3, as DNA: TGCAGCGTTGCCACACATAGCAATCAGCCCCAGCATTTT. This translates into CSVATHSNQPQHF. The rearrangement joins TRBV29-1 to TRBJ1-5; D gene uncertain. The CDR3 runs 13 residues. Germline V lookup: CDR1 SQVTM, CDR2 ANQGSEA. V gave up 4 bases and J gave up 0 bases, with 7 bases separating them.

The rearrangement uses TRBV6-6 and TRBJ2-5, with TRBD1 matching over 7 bases. The DNA end lines up better with TRBJ2-7; the J call may be wrong. The CDR3 totals 13 residues. Germline CDR1 and CDR2: MNHNY and SVGAGI (reference sequence). CDR3: CASRPGTAYEQYF. In nucleotides, the CDR3 is TGTGCCAGCAGGCCTGGGACAGCTTACGAGCAGTACTTC.

This clone showed up many times. The chain links TRBV19 to TRBJ1-2; 8 positions agree with TRBD1. V dropped 3 bases and J dropped 2; count of bases not matched to a gene: 2. Germline CDR1 is LNHDA and CDR2 is SQIVND (reference sequence). The CDR3 runs 14 residues. In nucleotides, the CDR3 is TGTGCCAGTAGTATCGGACAGGGCAACTATGGCTACACCTTC. Amino acids: CASSIGQGNYGYTF.

This clone was picked up many times. V gene TRBV7-6 combines with J gene TRBJ2-1, with TRBD2 identical over 10 bases. This CDR3 contains 15 residues. Trimming took 4 bases from V and 6 from J; bases not matched to a gene: 6. Germline lookup yields CDR1 SGHVS and CDR2 FNYEAQ. The CDR3 DNA reads TGTGCCAGCAGCTCTAGCGGGAGACGGCCCAATGAGCAGTTCTTC. It is translated as CASSSSGRRPNEQFF.

This clone was seen ten or more times. The germline gene is not matched at one end of the junction; a read error may be the cause. The chain recombines TRBV6-5 with TRBJ1-5; 9 bases match TRBD1. The CDR3 spans 14 residues. The germline V gene encodes CDR1 MNHEY and CDR2 SVGAGI. Here the CDR3 reads CASSDSTGGQPQHF. The CDR3 nucleotides are TGTGCCAGCAGTGACTCGACAGGGGGTCAGCCCCAGCATTTT.

This clone was observed a few times. V and J are TRBV19 and TRBJ1-5, with D possibly being TRBD1 (6 bases). The CDR3 has 18 residues. CDR1 is LNHDA and CDR2 is SQIVND in the germline V gene (reference sequence). The ends were cut back, 3 bases at V and 2 bases at J, with 20 bases in the middle. The CDR3 is CASSIRGGRRGGNQPQHF. CDR3 in DNA: TGTGCCAGTAGTATTCGGGGGGGGCGGCGAGGGGGCAATCAGCCCCAGCATTTT.

This clone has ten or more counts. The CDR3 coding sequence is TGTGCCAGCAGTTTAGTTGGGCTAGCGGGACATTTCTCCTACGAGCAGTACTTC. Protein sequence: CASSLVGLAGHFSYEQYF. The V and J genes are TRBV28 and TRBJ2-7, with TRBD2 identical over 9 bases. Trimming removed 2 bases from V and 0 bases from J; junction bases left unmatched: 11. Germline values: CDR1 MDHEN, CDR2 SYDVKM. The CDR3 sequence is 18 residues long.

This clone was seen ten or more times. The rearrangement links TRBV9 to TRBJ1-1; perhaps TRBD1 as D (6 bases). The V and J ends lost 4 bases and 0 bases respectively, with 22 bases between them. Germline loops: CDR1 SGDLS, CDR2 YYNGEE. CDR3 length: 18 amino acids. The CDR3 spells CASSTLRGGADLNTEAFF. In DNA, the CDR3 is TGTGCCAGCAGCACGCTCAGGGGAGGGGCTGACCTGAACACTGAAGCTTTCTTT.

Many counts were recorded for this clone. This sequence joins TRBV2 and TRBJ2-1; 9 bases agree with TRBD2. V trimming: 6 bases; J trimming: 10 bases; junction bases outside the gene matches: 7. The CDR3 is made up of 13 amino acids. Germline assignment: CDR1 SNHLY and CDR2 FYNNEI. CDR3 nucleotides: TGTGCCAGCAGACCGGGACTAGCTGGCGAGCAGTTCTTC. It codes for CASRPGLAGEQFF.

This clone appeared many times. V is TRBV9 and J is TRBJ2-7; TRBD2 matches 9 bases. Germline CDR1 reads SGDLS; CDR2 reads YYNGEE. This CDR3 spans 16 amino acids. The trim removed 2 bases at V and 7 bases at J, leaving 13 bases unmatched. CDR3 DNA: TGTGCCAGCAGCGTCGCAGGCCTAGCGGGGAGCCGGGAGCAGTACTTC. It encodes CASSVAGLAGSREQYF.

This clone was detected a few times. The chain is built from TRBV10-3 and TRBJ2-3, with TRBD2 as a possible D gene (5 bases). V dropped 7 bases and J dropped 3 bases, with 14 bases sitting between them. Germline V lookup: CDR1 ENHRY, CDR2 SYGVKD. The CDR3 sequence is 14 residues long. The CDR3 DNA follows: TGTGCCATCATGACCGGAGGAGTAACAGATACGCAGTATTTT. As protein: CAIMTGGVTDTQYF.

This clone was observed at least ten times. The chain has TRBV14 and TRBJ1-4; 9 nucleotides line up with TRBD1. The CDR3 consists of 15 residues. CDR1 is SGHDN, CDR2 FVKESK, per germline. Trimming cost V 0 bases and J 8 bases; bases outside gene matches: 4. The CDR3, as DNA: TGTGCCAGCAGCCAAGAACAGGGGGCCGGGGAAAAACTGTTTTTT. Translated, it gives CASSQEQGAGEKLFF.

In this sample, this clone turned up a few times. A much larger clone differs by one base, so this may be a read error. The rearrangement uses TRBV7-6 and TRBJ2-5; no firm D call. Per the germline V gene, CDR1 is SGHVS and CDR2 is FNYEAQ. V lost 5 bases to trimming and J lost 11 bases, with 21 bases between them. This CDR3 is built from 14 residues. The CDR3 DNA sequence: TGTGCCAGCAGCCCAAACACGGCCGGGTACGGGCAGTACTTC. It translates to CASSPNTAGYGQYF.

This clone was detected ten times or more. The V call is TRBV7-9, the J call TRBJ2-7, with 11 bases that match TRBD2. The V gene end was trimmed by 5 bases and the J gene end by 3 bases; junction bases not matched to a gene: 9. The CDR3 is 16 residues long. Germline-derived CDR1 and CDR2 are SEHNR and FQNEAQ (reference sequence). The CDR3 region has the DNA TGTGCCAGCAGCCCGGGATGGACTAGCGGGTTCTACGAGCAGTACTTC. Encoded protein: CASSPGWTSGFYEQYF.

Ten or more counts support this clone. The chain is built from TRBV5-6 and TRBJ2-7; unclear D gene. Trimming left V 4 bases short and J 3 bases short, with 5 bases between. The CDR3 contains 11 residues. Germline V gene lookup returns CDR1 SGHDT and CDR2 YYEEEE. CDR3: CASSAGYEQYF. The CDR3 nucleotides are TGTGCCAGCAGCGCCGGCTACGAGCAGTACTTC.

This clone was observed at least ten times. The rearrangement links TRBV25-1 to TRBJ2-1; no firm D call. This CDR3 spans 12 amino acids. Germline CDR1 and CDR2: MGHDK and SYGVNS. The V end was cut by 1 base, the J end by 6 bases, with 4 bases between. This CDR3 reads CASSEFVNEQFF. CDR3 DNA sequence: TGTGCCAGCAGTGAATTCGTCAATGAGCAGTTCTTC.